Below are 5 T cell receptor beta chains sequenced from a single sample in a study of cytotoxic CD8 clonotypes in ibrutinib-treated CLL. Here immunoSEQ multiplex PCR was the method, and the copy in TCRdb shows in-frame clones only, minus some. The top ten hold about 4.7% of the sample, which has more than 110,000 clones, around 76% seen once. Sequencing was performed on PBMCs, taken after 24 months of ibrutinib treatment. Source of these receptors: a human donor with chronic lymphocytic leukemia.

V usage is TRBV7-2 and J usage is TRBJ2-7; 7 nucleotides line up with TRBD2. The CDR3 spans 14 residues. From germline, CDR1 is SGHTA and CDR2 FQGNSA. V gave up 3 bases and J gave up 0 bases; unmatched junction bases: 2. CDR3 in DNA: TGTGCCAGCAGCTTCGGCGGGGGCTCCTACGAGCAGTACTTC. Translation gives CASSFGGGSYEQYF.

This clone appeared once. The J gene is TRBJ2-7, the V gene TRBV7-3; TRBD1 aligns across 7 bases. The CDR3 is made up of 15 amino acids. Germline V lookup: CDR1 SGHTA, CDR2 FQGTGA. The J segment lost 3 bases and the V segment lost 2 bases, leaving 7 bases of the junction unmatched. The CDR3 here is CASSLAGGQNYEQYF. The CDR3 bases are TGTGCCAGCAGCTTAGCAGGGGGTCAAAACTACGAGCAGTACTTC.

The rearrangement uses TRBV10-3 and TRBJ2-7; 11 bases map to TRBD1. The germline V gene has CDR1 ENHRY and CDR2 SYGVKD. Losses at the gene ends were 4 bases for V and 0 bases for J; bases not matched to a gene: 5. This CDR3 is built from 16 residues. CDR3 DNA: TGTGCCATCAGTGGGGGGACAGGGGGTAGCTCCTACGAGCAGTACTTC. Translating gives CAISGGTGGSSYEQYF.

V usage is TRBV6-5 and J usage is TRBJ2-3; weak D call: TRBD2 (6 bases). The germline V and J ends were trimmed by 10 bases and 8 bases, with 19 bases remaining between them. The length of the CDR3 is 13 residues. Germline lookup yields CDR1 MNHEY and CDR2 SVGAGI. CDR3 in amino acids: CATVAEPRGTQYF. In DNA, the CDR3 is TGTGCCACCGTAGCGGAGCCCCGGGGTACGCAGTATTTT.

The rearrangement uses TRBV7-9 and TRBJ1-1; no clear D gene. CDR3 length: 11 amino acids. Germline V gene data show CDR1 as SEHNR and CDR2 as FQNEAQ (reference sequence). V was trimmed by 1 base and J by 10 bases, leaving 7 bases between them. The CDR3 is CASSLGWSAFF. In nucleotides, the CDR3 is TGTGCCAGCAGCTTAGGATGGTCAGCTTTCTTT.